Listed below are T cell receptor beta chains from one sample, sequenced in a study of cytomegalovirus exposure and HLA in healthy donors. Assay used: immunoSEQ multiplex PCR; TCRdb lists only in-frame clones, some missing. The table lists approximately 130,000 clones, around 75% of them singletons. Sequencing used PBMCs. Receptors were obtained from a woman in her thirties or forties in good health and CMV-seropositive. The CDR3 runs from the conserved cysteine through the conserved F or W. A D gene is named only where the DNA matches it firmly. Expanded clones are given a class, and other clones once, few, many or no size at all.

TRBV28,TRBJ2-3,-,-,TGTGCCACCTATGGCGGGCCGATTGATACGCAGTATTTT,CATYGGPIDTQYF
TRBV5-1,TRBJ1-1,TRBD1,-,TGCGCCAGCAGCGGTACAGGGGGCGAAGCTTTCTTT,CASSGTGGEAFF
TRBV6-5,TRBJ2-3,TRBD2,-,TGTGCCAGCAGCTTAGCGGGAGGCGCAGATACGCAGTATTTT,CASSLAGGADTQYF
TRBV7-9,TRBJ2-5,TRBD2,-,TGTGCCAGCAGCTTACCCGGGGGGAAGGAGACCCAGTACTTC,CASSLPGGKETQYF
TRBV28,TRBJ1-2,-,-,TGTGCCAGCACCCCGAGGGCCCCCTATGGCTACACCTTC,CASTPRAPYGYTF
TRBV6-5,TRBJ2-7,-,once,TGTGCCAGCAGTTACTCAACGGGCTACGAGCAGTACTTC,CASSYSTGYEQYF
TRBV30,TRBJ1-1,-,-,TGTGCCTGGAGTGCAACAAATTACGAAGCTTTCTTT,CAWSATNYEAFF
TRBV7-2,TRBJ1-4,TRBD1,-,TGTGCCAGCAGCTTGAGACAGGGGGCTCGGGAAAAACTGTTTTTT,CASSLRQGAREKLFF
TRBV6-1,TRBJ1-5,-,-,TGTGCCAGCGAGGAGGGGTCGGGCAATCGGCCCCAGCATTTT,CASEEGSGNRPQHF
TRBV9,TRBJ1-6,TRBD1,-,TGTGCCAGCAGCGGACAGGGTGAGGGGAATTCACCCCTCCACTTT,CASSGQGEGNSPLHF
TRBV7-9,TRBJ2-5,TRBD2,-,TGTGCCAGCAGCTTAGCCCCTAGCGGGGCCGAGACCCAGTACTTC,CASSLAPSGAETQYF
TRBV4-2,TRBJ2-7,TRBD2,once,TGTGCCAGCAGCCAAAGGACTAGCGGGGGTTCCTACGAGCAGTACTTC,CASSQRTSGGSYEQYF
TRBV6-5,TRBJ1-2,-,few,TGTGCCAGCAGTTACCGACAGACTAACTATGGCTACACCTTC,CASSYRQTNYGYTF
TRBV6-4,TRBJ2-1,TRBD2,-,TGTGCCAGCGCACGGCTGGGGACTAGCGGGAGCGATGAGCAGTTCTTC,CASARLGTSGSDEQFF
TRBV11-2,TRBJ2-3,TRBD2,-,TGTGCCAGCAGCTCCCTTGGGCTAGCGGGAGTCCCAGATACGCAGTATTTT,CASSSLGLAGVPDTQYF
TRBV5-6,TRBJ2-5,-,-,TGTGCCAGCAGCCGTCTTAGTGCCCAGTACTTC,CASSRLSAQYF
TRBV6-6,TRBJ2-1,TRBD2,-,TGTGCCAGCTTTGGGGCGACTAGCGGGAGGAGGGATGAGCAGTTCTTC,CASFGATSGRRDEQFF
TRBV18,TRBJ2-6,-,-,TGTGCCAGCTCATCGACAGTCTCTGGGGCCAACGTCCTGACTTTC,CASSSTVSGANVLTF
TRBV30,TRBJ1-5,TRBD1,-,TGTGCCTGGGGGGGACAGGAAAATCAGCCCCAGCATTTT,CAWGGQENQPQHF
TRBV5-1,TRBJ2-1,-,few,TGCGCCAGCAGCCTTTACAGCTCCTACAATGAGCAGTTCTTC,CASSLYSSYNEQFF
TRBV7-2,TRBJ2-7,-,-,TGTGCCAGCAGCCCAGGACAGCCCTACGAGCAGTACTTC,CASSPGQPYEQYF
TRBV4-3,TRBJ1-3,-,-,TGCGCCAGCAGCCAAGGGGGAGGATCGGCTGGAAACACCATATATTTT,CASSQGGGSAGNTIYF
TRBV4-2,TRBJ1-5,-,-,TGTGCCAGCAGCCAAGATTGGGGGGTCAATCAGCCCCAGCATTTT,CASSQDWGVNQPQHF
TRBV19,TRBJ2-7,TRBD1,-,TGTGCCAGTAGTATCGGACAGGGGGACTACGAGCAGTACTTC,CASSIGQGDYEQYF
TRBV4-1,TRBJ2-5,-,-,TGCGCCAGCAGCCCAAGTCCCGAGAGGGAGACCCAGTACTTC,CASSPSPERETQYF
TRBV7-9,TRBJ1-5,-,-,TGTGCCAGCAGCACACATGGCAATCAGCCCCAGCATTTT,CASSTHGNQPQHF
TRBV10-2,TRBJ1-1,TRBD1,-,TGCGCCAGCAACCAAGCCGACAGGGCGGCCGAAGCTTTCTTT,CASNQADRAAEAFF
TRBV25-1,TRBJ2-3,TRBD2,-,TGTGCCAGCGGCCTCCCCACCGGGGGGGCCGAAGATACGCAGTATTTT,CASGLPTGGAEDTQYF
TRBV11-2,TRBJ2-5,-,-,TGTGCCAGCAGCCCCCGGTACCAAGAGACCCAGTACTTC,CASSPRYQETQYF
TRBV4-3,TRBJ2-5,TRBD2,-,TGCGCCAGCAGCCAGAAGGGACTAGCGGGAGTGGAGACCCAGTACTTC,CASSQKGLAGVETQYF
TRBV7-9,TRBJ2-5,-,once,TGTGCCAGCTCCAACAGCGAGACCCAGTACTTC,CASSNSETQYF
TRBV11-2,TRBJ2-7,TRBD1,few,TGTGCCAGCAGCTTCCGGATCACATCGGACAGGGTTTATTCCTACGAGCAGTACTTC,CASSFRITSDRVYSYEQYF
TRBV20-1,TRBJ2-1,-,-,TGCAGTGCTAGCGCAAGGACTCAGTTCTTC,CSASARTQFF
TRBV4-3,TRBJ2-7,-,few,TGCGCCAGCAGCCAAGATGGTAGTGAATTCTCCGAGCAGTACTTC,CASSQDGSEFSEQYF
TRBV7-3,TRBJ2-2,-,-,TGTGCCAGCAGCTCCGGACATTCTTCGAACACCGGGGAGCTGTTTTTT,CASSSGHSSNTGELFF
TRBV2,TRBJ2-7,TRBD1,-,TGTGCCAGCAAAAAGAACCGGGACAGAGTATCCTACGAGCAGTACTTC,CASKKNRDRVSYEQYF
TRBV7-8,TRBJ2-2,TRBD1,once,TGTGCCAGCAGCGAACAGGGGATCAACACCGGGGAGCTGTTTTTT,CASSEQGINTGELFF
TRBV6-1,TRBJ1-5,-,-,TGTGCCAGCAGTGAAGACTCCGGACAGAGGCATCAGCCCCAGCATTTT,CASSEDSGQRHQPQHF
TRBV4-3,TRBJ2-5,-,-,TGCGCCAGCAGCCAAGGGACTCAAGAGACCCAGTACTTC,CASSQGTQETQYF
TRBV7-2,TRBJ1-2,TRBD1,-,TGTGCCAGCAGCTTAGATACGTGGACAGGGTCATATGGCTACACCTTC,CASSLDTWTGSYGYTF
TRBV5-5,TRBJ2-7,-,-,TGTGCCAGCAGCTTGGAAGGGCGGGTAACCTACGAGCAGTACTTC,CASSLEGRVTYEQYF
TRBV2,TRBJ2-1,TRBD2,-,TGTGCCAGCAGGACTAGCGGAGGGGACAATGAGCAGTTCTTC,CASRTSGGDNEQFF
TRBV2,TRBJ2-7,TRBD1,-,TGTGCCAGCAGTGCCGACAGGGGGCAATCCTACGAGCAGTACTTC,CASSADRGQSYEQYF
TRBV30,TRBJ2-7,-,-,TGTGCCTGGAGTGTTTCGGACACCTACGAGCAGTACTTC,CAWSVSDTYEQYF
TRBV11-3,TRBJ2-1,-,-,TGTGCCAGCAGCTCCCCCGCCCAGAATGAGCAGTTCTTC,CASSSPAQNEQFF